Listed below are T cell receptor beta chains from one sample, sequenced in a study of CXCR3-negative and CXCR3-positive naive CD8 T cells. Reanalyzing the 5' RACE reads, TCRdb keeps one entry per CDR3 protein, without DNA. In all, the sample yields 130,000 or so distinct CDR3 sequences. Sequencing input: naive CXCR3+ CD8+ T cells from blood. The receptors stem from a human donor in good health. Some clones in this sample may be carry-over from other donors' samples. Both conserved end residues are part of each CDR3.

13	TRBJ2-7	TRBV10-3	CAISESVVYEQYF
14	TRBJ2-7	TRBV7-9	CASRPGTESYEQYF
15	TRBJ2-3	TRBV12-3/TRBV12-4	CASSPSGGSTDTQYF
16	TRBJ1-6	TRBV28	CASSFHLIGPNSPLHF
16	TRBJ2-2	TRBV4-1	CASSQSAGGITGELFF
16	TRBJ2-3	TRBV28	CASSLSGGFSTDTQYF
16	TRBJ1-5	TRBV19	CASSGQGWLGNQPQHF
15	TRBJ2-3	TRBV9	CASSPGTTNTDTQYF
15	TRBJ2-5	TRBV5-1	CASSIRQGAPETQYF
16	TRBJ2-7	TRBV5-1	CASSLRGAGGSYEQYF
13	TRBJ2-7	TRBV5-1	CASSSRQGYEQYF
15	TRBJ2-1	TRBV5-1	CASSLTGGILDEQFF
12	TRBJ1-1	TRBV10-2	CASSESGGEAFF
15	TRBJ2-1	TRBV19	CASSISLATYNEQFF
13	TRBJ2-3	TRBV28	CASSLLQTDTQYF
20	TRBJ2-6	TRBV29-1	CSVEDASQWGPFSGANVLTF
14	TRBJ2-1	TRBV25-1	CASSDRAPYNEQFF
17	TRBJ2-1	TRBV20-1	CSAREGIEAHSYNEQFF
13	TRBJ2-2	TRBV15	CATSRDSTGELFF
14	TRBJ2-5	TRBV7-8	CASSPRDSEETQYF
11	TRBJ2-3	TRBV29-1	CSVEGDDTQYF
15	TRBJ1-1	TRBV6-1	CASSEEGQGRYEAFF
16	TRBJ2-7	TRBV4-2	CASSQAVGTGSYEQYF
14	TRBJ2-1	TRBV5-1	CASGIYGPYNEQFF
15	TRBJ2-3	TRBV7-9	CASSLAGTKTDTQYF
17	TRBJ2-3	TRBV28	CASSPLGAGGLTDTQYF
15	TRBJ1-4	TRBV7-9	CASSRGPGRLEKLFF
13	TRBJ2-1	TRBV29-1	CSPRRLHGNEQFF
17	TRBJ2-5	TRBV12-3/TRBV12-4	CASSFAAGTGGEETQYF
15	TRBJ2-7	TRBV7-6	CASSPSDSYAYEQYF
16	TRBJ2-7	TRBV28	CASSLYGGTGVYEQYF
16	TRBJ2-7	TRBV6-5	CASSYLAGGLAYEQYF
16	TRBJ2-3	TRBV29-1	CSVEDQKGFGTDTQYF
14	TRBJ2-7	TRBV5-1	CASSLAGISYEQYF
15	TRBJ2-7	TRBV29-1	CSVEERRHGFGEQYF
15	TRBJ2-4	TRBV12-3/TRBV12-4	CASSSSPGGSSIQYF
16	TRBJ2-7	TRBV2	CASSEGGTGGGREQYF
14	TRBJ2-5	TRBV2	CASIKTSGQETQYF
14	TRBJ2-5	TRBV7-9	CASSSSTGMETQYF
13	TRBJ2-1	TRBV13	CASSHTDRNEQFF
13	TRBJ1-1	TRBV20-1	CSARGGGSTEAFF
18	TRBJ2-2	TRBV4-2	CASSQDGPRDLNTGELFF
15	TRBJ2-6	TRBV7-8	CASSLGGSGANVLTF
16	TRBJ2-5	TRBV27	CASSLLGLAGVETQYF
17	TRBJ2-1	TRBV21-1	CASSEIGRGGLYNEQFF